The 24 T cell receptor beta chains reported below all come from one sample, sequenced in a study of shared clonotypes between healthy human individuals. Assay: immunoSEQ multiplex PCR; the TCRdb copy retains only in-frame clones and omits some. This sample has 2 million to 2.5 million clones; approximately 94% occur once, and the top ten carry around 1.1%. Naive CD8 populations comprised CD45RO-negative cells positively selected for CCR7, excluding terminally differentiated effector memory CD45RA+ cells. The sample taken for sequencing was naive CD8+ T cells sorted from blood. The receptor source for this set is a man between 18 and 35 years old in good health.

The CDR3 loop reads CASSPWAGTSSYEQYF. DNA of the CDR3: TGCGCCAGCAGCCCGTGGGCAGGGACTAGCTCCTACGAGCAGTACTTC. The rearrangement links TRBV5-1 to TRBJ2-7; 8 bases line up with TRBD2. CDR1 SGHRS and CDR2 YFSETQ come from the germline V gene. The CDR3 runs 16 residues. V trimming: 4 bases; J trimming: 0 bases; junction bases outside the gene matches: 9.

This clone has a single count. The rearrangement uses TRBV27 and TRBJ2-7, with 9 positions matching TRBD1. Per germline, CDR1 MNHEY and CDR2 SMNVEV (reference sequence). J gave up 0 bases and V 3 bases, and 6 bases lay outside the gene matches. This CDR3 is 16 amino acids long. Here the CDR3 reads CASSFYGDRASYEQYF. In DNA, the CDR3 is TGTGCCAGCAGTTTCTATGGGGACAGGGCCTCCTACGAGCAGTACTTC.

The rearrangement joins TRBV7-6 to TRBJ1-4, with D unresolved. Trimming left V 5 bases short and J 0 bases short, with 16 bases between. This CDR3 has 17 amino acids. Germline V CDR1 and CDR2: SGHVS, FNYEAQ. The CDR3 sequence: CASSPARSQATNEKLFF. The CDR3 DNA follows: TGTGCCAGCAGCCCAGCAAGGAGTCAGGCAACTAATGAAAAACTGTTTTTT.

With respect to this clone: Other DNA sequences in the same sample also yield this CDR3. The V and J genes are TRBV10-3 and TRBJ2-5, with D possibly called TRBD1 or TRBD2 (6 bases each). Per the germline V gene, CDR1 is ENHRY and CDR2 is SYGVKD. The CDR3 is made up of 15 amino acids. V was shortened by 2 bases and J by 3 bases, with 13 bases between the two germline ends. The CDR3 spells CAISENRGPEETQYF. Here the CDR3 DNA reads TGTGCCATCAGTGAGAATCGGGGGCCAGAAGAGACCCAGTACTTC.

Here the CDR3 reads CASSFQAVEKLFF. CDR3 bases: TGTGCCAGCAGTTTTCAGGCCGTTGAAAAACTGTTTTTT. The chain carries TRBV7-9 and TRBJ1-4; D not resolved. CDR1 is SEHNR, CDR2 FQNEAQ, per germline (reference sequence). There are 13 residues in the CDR3. V was shortened by 6 bases and J by 7 bases, with 12 bases between the two germline ends.

Of note for this clone: Sequence at one end of the junction differs from germline and may be a read error. The chain recombines TRBV10-3 with TRBJ2-5, with no clear D. The CDR3 has 15 amino acids. Germline assignment: CDR1 ENHRY and CDR2 SYGVKD. CDR3 sequence reads: CAISMTYPGQEAQYF. The DNA of the CDR3 is TGTGCCATCAGTATGACATACCCAGGCCAAGAGGCCCAGTACTTC.

The chain links TRBV29-1 to TRBJ2-2; D remains unclear. Germline values: CDR1 SQVTM, CDR2 ANQGSEA. V was clipped by 4 bases and J by 5 bases, with 11 bases between them. The CDR3 contains 13 residues. This chain's CDR3 is CSVVEFSTGELFF. The CDR3 DNA follows: TGCAGCGTTGTCGAGTTTTCGACCGGGGAGCTGTTTTTT.

V usage is TRBV6-1 and J usage is TRBJ2-7, with TRBD2 matching over 11 bases. The CDR3 runs to 14 residues. V was clipped by 4 bases and J by 5 bases; unmatched bases: 4. Per germline, CDR1 MNHNS and CDR2 SASEGT. DNA of the CDR3: TGTGCCAGCAGTGGCACTAGCGGGAGAGACGAGCAGTACTTC. Residues: CASSGTSGRDEQYF.

The chain joins TRBV7-9 to TRBJ2-3, with D unclear. V lost 1 base and J lost 3, with 14 bases in between. The CDR3 runs to 16 residues. Germline V CDR1 and CDR2: SEHNR, FQNEAQ (reference sequence). CDR3 in DNA: TGTGCCAGCAGCTTAGTCGGGCTAGTCAAAACAGATACGCAGTATTTT. It encodes CASSLVGLVKTDTQYF. Together with reference TRBV7-9 and TRBJ2-3, the CDR3 gives the full variable domain: DTGVSQNPRHKITKRGQNVTFRCDPISEHNRLYWYRQTLGQGPEFLTYFQNEAQLEKSRLLSDRFSAERPKGSFSTLEIQRTEQGDSAMYLCASSLVGLVKTDTQYFGPGTRLTVL.

A single count supports this clone. V usage is TRBV6-5 and J usage is TRBJ2-1, with D possibly TRBD2 on 5 matching bases. The CDR3 sequence is 14 residues long. In germline, CDR1 is MNHEY, CDR2 SVGAGI. The V end lost 0 bases, the J end lost 5 bases, and 8 bases lay between the germline ends. This CDR3 is CASSYSAVHNEQFF. The CDR3 DNA reads as TGTGCCAGCAGTTACTCAGCGGTACACAATGAGCAGTTCTTC.

About this clone itself: Within the sample, other DNA sequences also encode this same CDR3. V gene TRBV10-3 combines with J gene TRBJ2-7; TRBD1 aligns across 7 bases. Germline trimming cut 4 bases from V and 3 bases from J; bases unmatched to any gene: 3. The CDR3 is 13 residues long. Germline lookup yields CDR1 ENHRY and CDR2 SYGVKD. CDR3 sequence: CAISGQGSYEQYF. DNA of the CDR3: TGTGCCATCAGTGGACAGGGAAGCTACGAGCAGTACTTC.

Here the CDR3 DNA reads TGTGCCAGCAGTGACTCTGAAACAGGGCAGGCCAATGAAAAACTGTTTTTT. This sequence encodes CASSDSETGQANEKLFF. The chain carries TRBV6-4 and TRBJ1-4, with D maybe TRBD1 (6 bases). CDR1 MRHNA and CDR2 SNTAGT come from the germline V gene. The CDR3 spans 17 residues. V lost 0 bases, J lost 5 bases, and 16 bases lay in between.

The V gene is TRBV6-1, the J gene TRBJ2-2, with 15 bases lining up with TRBD2. CDR1 is MNHNS, CDR2 SASEGT, per germline. Trimming removed 4 bases from V and 5 bases from J; junction bases left unmatched: 8. This CDR3 spans 18 amino acids. CDR3 loop: CASSGPGLAGGWTGELFF. CDR3 DNA: TGTGCCAGCAGTGGACCGGGACTAGCGGGGGGTTGGACCGGGGAGCTGTTTTTT.

This chain links TRBV7-2 with TRBJ1-1; D gene ambiguous. Trimming shortened V by 3 bases and J by 5 bases, and 7 bases separated the two germline ends. Germline values: CDR1 SGHTA, CDR2 FQGNSA. The CDR3 is 12 residues long. CDR3: CASSFSRTEAFF. The CDR3 DNA reads TGTGCCAGCAGCTTCAGCCGAACTGAAGCTTTCTTT.

This chain links TRBV9 with TRBJ2-1; weak D call: TRBD1 (5 bases). Trimming shortened V by 4 bases and J by 1 base, and 12 bases separated the two germline ends. The germline gives CDR1 SGDLS, CDR2 YYNGEE. The length of the CDR3 is 15 residues. The CDR3: CASSPREMSYNEQFF. In DNA, the CDR3 is TGTGCCAGCAGCCCCAGGGAAATGTCCTACAATGAGCAGTTCTTC.

The genes are TRBV13 and TRBJ1-5; 7 positions match TRBD1. The junction had 4 bases not matched to a gene; V was cut back by 1 base and J by 4 bases. CDR1 and CDR2 (germline): PRHDT, FYEKMQ (reference sequence). This CDR3 contains 15 residues. CDR3 nucleotides: TGTGCCAGCAGCTTAGCGTCCAGGGGGAATCAGCCCCAGCATTTT. Protein product: CASSLASRGNQPQHF. The whole variable domain, filled in from reference TRBV13 and TRBJ1-5, reads AAGVIQSPRHLIKEKRETATLKCYPIPRHDTVYWYQQGPGQDPQFLISFYEKMQSDKGSIPDRFSAQQFSDYHSELNMSSLELGDSALYFCASSLASRGNQPQHFGDGTRLSIL.

The genes are TRBV4-3 and TRBJ1-1, with 10 bases that match TRBD1. Looked up from germline, CDR1 is LGHNA and CDR2 is YSLEER. V trimming: 4 bases; J trimming: 5 bases; junction bases outside the gene matches: 7. The CDR3 loop spans 15 amino acids. CDR3 loop: CASSPSRDRGTEAFF. The CDR3 nucleotides are TGCGCCAGCAGCCCCTCCCGGGACAGGGGAACTGAAGCTTTCTTT.

Concerning this clone: In the same sample, other DNA sequences code for this CDR3. This rearrangement joins TRBV27 to TRBJ2-7; TRBD2 agrees at 7 bases. J was trimmed by 2 bases and V by 2 bases; bases with no gene match: 3. Germline CDR1 and CDR2: MNHEY and SMNVEV (reference sequence). The CDR3 has 14 amino acids. The CDR3 DNA reads TGTGCCAGCAGTTTAAAGGGAGGGCCCTACGAGCAGTACTTC. Protein sequence: CASSLKGGPYEQYF.

The rearrangement joins TRBV5-1 to TRBJ2-7, with no clear D. Germline V gene sequence: CDR1 SGHRS, CDR2 YFSETQ. The CDR3 contains 13 residues. The V gene lost 6 bases and the J gene lost 2 bases, with 12 bases spanning the gap. The CDR3 reads CASTGNPTYEQYF. The CDR3 nucleotides read TGCGCCAGCACGGGCAACCCCACCTACGAGCAGTACTTC. The full variable domain, its missing parts supplied by reference TRBV5-1 and TRBJ2-7, is KAGVTQTPRYLIKTRGQQVTLSCSPISGHRSVSWYQQTPGQGLQFLFEYFSETQRNKGNFPGRFSGRQFSNSRSEMNVSTLELGDSALYLCASTGNPTYEQYFGPGTRLTVT.

The V call is TRBV6-5, the J call TRBJ1-2; 8 positions agree with TRBD1. Germline V gene sequence: CDR1 MNHEY, CDR2 SVGAGI. The CDR3 length is 13 residues. Trimming removed 8 bases from V and 3 bases from J; junction bases left unmatched: 5. The CDR3 here is CASGVTGDYGYTF. CDR3 in DNA: TGTGCCAGCGGGGTGACAGGGGACTATGGCTACACCTTC.

The chain has TRBV5-4 and TRBJ2-5, with D perhaps given as TRBD1 or TRBD2 (6 bases each). V lost 0 bases and J 3 bases, leaving 12 bases between the germline ends. CDR3 length equals 15 residues. CDR1 SGHNT and CDR2 YYREEE come from the germline V gene (reference sequence). CDR3 sequence reads: CASSLVQGGEETQYF. The DNA for the CDR3 is TGTGCCAGCAGCTTGGTACAGGGAGGAGAAGAGACCCAGTACTTC.

Turning to this clone: At the DNA level, this CDR3 is encoded by other sequences in the same sample as well. J is TRBJ2-5 and V is TRBV10-3; 9 positions agree with TRBD2. Trimming cost V 0 bases and J 1 base; bases outside gene matches: 0. Germline lookup yields CDR1 ENHRY and CDR2 SYGVKD. CDR3 size: 15 residues. This CDR3 is CAISESTSGQETQYF. CDR3 nucleotides: TGTGCCATCAGTGAGTCGACTAGCGGCCAAGAGACCCAGTACTTC.

The chain links TRBV28 to TRBJ2-3, with D possibly matching TRBD1 (5 bases). CDR3 length equals 19 residues. The V gene's germline CDR1 is MDHEN and CDR2 SYDVKM. Trimming shortened V by 2 bases and J by 0 bases, and 21 bases separated the two germline ends. The CDR3 DNA follows: TGTGCCAGCAGTTTAAGTTTTGTCGGCAGGGCAAGTAGCACAGATACGCAGTATTTT. It is translated as CASSLSFVGRASSTDTQYF.

For the CDR3, the DNA is TGTGCCAGCAGTTGGTCCGGGGACTCCGACTACGAGCAGTACTTC. Translation: CASSWSGDSDYEQYF. The rearrangement joins TRBV6-5 to TRBJ2-7, with TRBD2 as a possible D gene (6 bases). This CDR3 has 15 amino acids. Per the germline V gene, CDR1 is MNHEY and CDR2 is SVGAGI. V lost 4 bases and J 3 bases, leaving 16 bases between the germline ends.